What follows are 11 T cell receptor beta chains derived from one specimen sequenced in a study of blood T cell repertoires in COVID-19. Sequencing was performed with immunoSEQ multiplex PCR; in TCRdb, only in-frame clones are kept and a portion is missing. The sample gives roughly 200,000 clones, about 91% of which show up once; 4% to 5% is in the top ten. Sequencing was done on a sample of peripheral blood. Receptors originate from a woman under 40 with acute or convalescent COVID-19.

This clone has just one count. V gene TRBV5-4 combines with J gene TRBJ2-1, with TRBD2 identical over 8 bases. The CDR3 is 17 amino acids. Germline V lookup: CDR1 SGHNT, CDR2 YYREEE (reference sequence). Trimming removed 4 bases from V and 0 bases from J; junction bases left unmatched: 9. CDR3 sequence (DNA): TGTGCCAGCAGCGTTAAGGGAGGGACTAGCTCCTACAATGAGCAGTTCTTC. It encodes CASSVKGGTSSYNEQFF.

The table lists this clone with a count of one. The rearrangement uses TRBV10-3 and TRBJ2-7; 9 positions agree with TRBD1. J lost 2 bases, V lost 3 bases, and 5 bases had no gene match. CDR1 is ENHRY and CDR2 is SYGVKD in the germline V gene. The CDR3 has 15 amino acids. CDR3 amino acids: CAISELRDRAYEQYF. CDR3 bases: TGTGCCATCAGTGAATTGAGGGACAGGGCCTACGAGCAGTACTTC.

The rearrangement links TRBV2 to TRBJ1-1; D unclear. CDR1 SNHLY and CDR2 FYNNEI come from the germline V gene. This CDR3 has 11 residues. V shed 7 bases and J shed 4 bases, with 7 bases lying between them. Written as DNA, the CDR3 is TGTGCCAGCAAAGCGGTCACTGAAGCTTTCTTT. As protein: CASKAVTEAFF.

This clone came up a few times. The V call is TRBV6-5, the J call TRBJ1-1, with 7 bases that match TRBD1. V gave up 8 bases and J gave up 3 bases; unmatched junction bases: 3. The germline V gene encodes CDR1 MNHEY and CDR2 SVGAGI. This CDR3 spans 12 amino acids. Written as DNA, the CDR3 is TGTGCCAGCGGGGACAGTCACACTGAAGCTTTCTTT. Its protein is CASGDSHTEAFF.

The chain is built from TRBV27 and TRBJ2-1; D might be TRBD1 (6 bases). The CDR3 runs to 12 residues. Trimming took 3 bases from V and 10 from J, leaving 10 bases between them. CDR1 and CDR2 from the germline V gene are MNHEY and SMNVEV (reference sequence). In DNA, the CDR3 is TGTGCCAGCAGTTTCACCGGGACAGAGCAGTTCTTC. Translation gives CASSFTGTEQFF.

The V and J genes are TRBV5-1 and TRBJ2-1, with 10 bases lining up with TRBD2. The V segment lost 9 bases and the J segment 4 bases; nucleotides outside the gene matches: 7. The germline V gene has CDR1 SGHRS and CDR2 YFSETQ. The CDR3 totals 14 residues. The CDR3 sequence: CATSSGSWYNEQFF. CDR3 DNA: TGCGCCACATCTAGCGGGAGCTGGTACAATGAGCAGTTCTTC.

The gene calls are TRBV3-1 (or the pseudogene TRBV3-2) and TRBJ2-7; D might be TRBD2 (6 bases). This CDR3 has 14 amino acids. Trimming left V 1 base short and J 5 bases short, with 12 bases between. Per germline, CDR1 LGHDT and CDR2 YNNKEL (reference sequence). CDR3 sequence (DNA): TGTGCCAGCAGCCAAGCGGGAGCGGGTAACGAGCAGTACTTC. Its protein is CASSQAGAGNEQYF.

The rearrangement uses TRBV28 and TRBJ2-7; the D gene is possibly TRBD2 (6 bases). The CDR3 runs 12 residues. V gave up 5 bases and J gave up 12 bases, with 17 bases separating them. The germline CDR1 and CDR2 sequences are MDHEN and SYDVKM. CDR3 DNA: TGTGCCAGCAGTAGGGACTTCCTAAGGCGGTACTTC. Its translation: CASSRDFLRRYF.

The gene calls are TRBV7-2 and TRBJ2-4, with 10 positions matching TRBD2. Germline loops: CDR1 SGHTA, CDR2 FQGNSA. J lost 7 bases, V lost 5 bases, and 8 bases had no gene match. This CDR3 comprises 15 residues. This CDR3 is CASSTYSGRRNIQYF. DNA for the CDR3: TGTGCCAGCAGCACCTATAGCGGGAGGAGGAACATTCAGTACTTC.

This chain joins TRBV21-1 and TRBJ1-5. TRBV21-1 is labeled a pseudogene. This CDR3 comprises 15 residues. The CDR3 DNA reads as TGTGCCAGCAGCAACGGGGGTCCAAGCAATCAGCCCCAGCATTTT. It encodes CASSNGGPSNQPQHF.

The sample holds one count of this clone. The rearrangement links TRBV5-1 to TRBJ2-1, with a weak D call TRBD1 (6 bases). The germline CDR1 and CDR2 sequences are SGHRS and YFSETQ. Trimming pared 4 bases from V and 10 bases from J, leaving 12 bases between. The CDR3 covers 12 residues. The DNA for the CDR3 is TGCGCCAGCAGCCTCGACAGGTCCGAGCAGTTCTTC. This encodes CASSLDRSEQFF.